These 17 T cell receptor beta chains originate from one sample sequenced in a study of blood T cell repertoires in COVID-19. Profiled with immunoSEQ multiplex PCR; TCRdb holds only in-frame clones, not every one. Counted here are about 96,000 clones, less than 85% occurring once; the ten biggest clones make up 17%. The material sequenced was peripheral blood. The receptors shown here come from an older woman with acute or convalescent COVID-19.

This chain connects TRBV9 to TRBJ2-1; 14 bases map to TRBD2. With 3 bases clipped from V and 2 bases from J, the junction kept 7 bases outside the gene matches. CDR1 is SGDLS and CDR2 is YYNGEE in the germline V gene. The CDR3 runs 18 residues. In DNA form, the CDR3 reads TGTGCCAGCAGCGCCCCCGGGACTAGCGGGGGCACCTACAATGAGCAGTTCTTC. Encoded protein: CASSAPGTSGGTYNEQFF.

The chain combines TRBV10-2 with TRBJ2-5; D may be TRBD2 (6 bases). This CDR3 contains 15 residues. From germline, CDR1 is WSHSY and CDR2 SAAADI. V lost 6 bases and J lost 0, with 14 bases in between. The CDR3 reads CASRTGTVYQETQYF. The DNA for the CDR3 is TGCGCCAGCAGGACGGGGACTGTGTACCAAGAGACCCAGTACTTC.

Points on this clone: This CDR3 is also generated by other DNA sequences in the sample. V and J are TRBV2 and TRBJ2-1; 9 bases are shared with TRBD1. V shed 5 bases, J shed 7 bases, and the junction held 3 bases outside the gene matches. This CDR3 is 13 amino acids long. The germline V gene has CDR1 SNHLY and CDR2 FYNNEI. The CDR3 spells CASSSDRGNEQFF. The CDR3 region has the DNA TGTGCCAGCAGTTCGGACAGGGGTAATGAGCAGTTCTTC.

This chain links TRBV4-2 with TRBJ1-3; D is unresolved. From germline, CDR1 is LGHNA and CDR2 YNFKEQ. This CDR3 region has 16 residues. V dropped 0 bases and J dropped 1 base, with 10 bases sitting between them. In DNA form, the CDR3 reads TGTGCCAGCAGCCAAGAGCGATCCGGGTCTGGAAACACCATATATTTT. Protein sequence: CASSQERSGSGNTIYF.

The CDR3 loop reads CAWNKVRGGREQYF. DNA of the CDR3: TGTGCCTGGAATAAAGTAAGAGGGGGCCGTGAGCAGTACTTC. The V and J genes are TRBV30 and TRBJ2-7, with 7 bases matching TRBD1. This CDR3 is 14 amino acids long. Germline V gives CDR1 GTSNPN, CDR2 SVGIG (reference sequence). After removal of 4 bases from V and 7 bases from J, the junction contained 13 bases not matched to a gene. The full variable domain, in which reference TRBV30 and TRBJ2-7 provide the parts outside the CDR3, is SQTIHQWPATLVQPVGSPLSLECTVEGTSNPNLYWYRQAAGRGLQLLFYSVGIGQISSEVPQNLSASRPQDRQFILSSKKLLLSDSGFYLCAWNKVRGGREQYFGPGTRLTVT.

The chain has TRBV13 and TRBJ1-2, with 8 bases fitting TRBD1. The CDR3 is made up of 16 amino acids. V lost 4 bases to trimming and J lost 6 bases; unmatched junction nucleotides: 13. Per germline, CDR1 PRHDT and CDR2 FYEKMQ (reference sequence). The CDR3 here is CASSSTDRVIGHGYTF. For the CDR3, the DNA is TGTGCCAGCAGCTCAACGGACAGGGTCATAGGCCATGGCTACACCTTC. Full variable domain (remainder filled in from reference TRBV13 and TRBJ1-2): AAGVIQSPRHLIKEKRETATLKCYPIPRHDTVYWYQQGPGQDPQFLISFYEKMQSDKGSIPDRFSAQQFSDYHSELNMSSLELGDSALYFCASSSTDRVIGHGYTFGSGTRLTVV.

The chain has TRBV11-2 and TRBJ2-7, with 11 bases lining up with TRBD2. J was trimmed by 6 bases and V by 4 bases; bases with no gene match: 8. The CDR3 runs to 15 residues. Germline CDR1 SGHAT, CDR2 FQNNGV. The CDR3 loop reads CASSSSGLAGGEQYF. CDR3 in DNA: TGTGCCAGCAGCTCCTCGGGGCTAGCGGGGGGCGAGCAGTACTTC. Full variable domain (outside the CDR3, taken from reference TRBV11-2 and TRBJ2-7): EAGVAQSPRYKIIEKRQSVAFWCNPISGHATLYWYQQILGQGPKLLIQFQNNGVVDDSQLPKDRFSAERLKGVDSTLKIQPAKLEDSAVYLCASSSSGLAGGEQYFGPGTRLTVT.

This chain links TRBV24-1 with TRBJ1-4; 8 nucleotides match TRBD1. Germline CDR1 is KGHDR and CDR2 is SFDVKD. This CDR3 comprises 16 residues. V lost 1 base and J lost 8; bases outside the gene matches: 8. As DNA, the CDR3 is TGTGCCACCAGTGATTTCGCACGGACAGGGCACGAAAAACTGTTTTTT. This sequence encodes CATSDFARTGHEKLFF.

This sequence joins TRBV4-3 and TRBJ2-2; 8 bases agree with TRBD1. V lost 0 bases, J lost 5 bases, and 5 bases stayed unmatched. The CDR3 has 16 amino acids. In germline, CDR1 is LGHNA, CDR2 YSLEER. CDR3 sequence: CASSQDFRTGTGELFF. The CDR3 bases are TGCGCCAGCAGCCAAGATTTTCGGACAGGGACCGGGGAGCTGTTTTTT.

This chain joins TRBV9 and TRBJ2-7; D is perhaps TRBD2 (6 bases). Germline values: CDR1 SGDLS, CDR2 YYNGEE. This CDR3 is built from 14 residues. V was trimmed by 0 bases and J by 6 bases, leaving 13 bases between them. CDR3 nucleotides: TGTGCCAGCAGCGTAGGGTGGGAGGCAGTCGAGCAGTACTTC. Protein sequence: CASSVGWEAVEQYF. The full variable domain, completed using reference TRBV9 and TRBJ2-7, is DSGVTQTPKHLITATGQRVTLRCSPRSGDLSVYWYQQSLDQGLQFLIQYYNGEERAKGNILERFSAQQFPDLHSELNLSSLELGDSALYFCASSVGWEAVEQYFGPGTRLTVT.

The V and J genes are TRBV6-6 and TRBJ1-6; D is possibly TRBD1 (6 bases). Germline values: CDR1 MNHNY, CDR2 SVGAGI (reference sequence). Trimming took off 6 bases at V and 10 bases at J, with 22 bases between the two ends. This CDR3 is 16 amino acids long. The chain's CDR3 is CASSPSGGASSSPLHF. Written as DNA, the CDR3 is TGTGCCAGCAGCCCTTCTGGGGGGGCTAGCAGCTCACCCCTCCACTTT.

CDR3 amino acids: CASSQRWTEAFF. CDR3 sequence (DNA): TGTGCCAGCAGCCAGCGGTGGACTGAAGCTTTCTTT. The chain combines TRBV11-2 with TRBJ1-1; D uncertain. Germline V CDR1 and CDR2: SGHAT, FQNNGV. The V end was cut by 5 bases, the J end by 5 bases, with 9 bases between. This CDR3 contains 12 residues.

The chain has TRBV28 and TRBJ1-5; D uncertain. The CDR3 runs 13 residues. V gave up 8 bases and J gave up 7 bases, with 15 bases separating them. Germline V gene data show CDR1 as MDHEN and CDR2 as SYDVKM. CDR3 sequence: CASASRGAQPQHF. CDR3 sequence (DNA): TGTGCCAGCGCGTCCCGGGGTGCCCAGCCCCAGCATTTT.

The chain has TRBV28 and TRBJ1-1; D is possibly TRBD1 (5 bases). The CDR3 extends over 14 amino acids. V lost 6 bases and J lost 2, with 13 bases in between. Germline CDR1 reads MDHEN; CDR2 reads SYDVKM. Here the CDR3 reads CASRLTQGNTEAFF. CDR3 in DNA: TGTGCCAGCAGGTTAACTCAGGGCAACACTGAAGCTTTCTTT. Based on the CDR3 plus reference TRBV28 and TRBJ1-1, the full variable domain is DVKVTQSSRYLVKRTGEKVFLECVQDMDHENMFWYRQDPGLGLRLIYFSYDVKMKEKGDIPEGYSVSREKKERFSLILESASTNQTSMYLCASRLTQGNTEAFFGQGTRLTVV.

The genes are TRBV19 and TRBJ2-6; the D gene is possibly TRBD2 (6 bases). This CDR3 contains 15 residues. Trimming shortened V by 7 bases and J by 4 bases, and 14 bases separated the two germline ends. The germline V gene has CDR1 LNHDA and CDR2 SQIVND (reference sequence). The CDR3 DNA sequence: TGTGCCAGTAATTCCGGGAGATCAGGGGCCAACGTCCTGACTTTC. This gives the protein CASNSGRSGANVLTF.

The V and J genes are TRBV3-1 (or the pseudogene TRBV3-2) and TRBJ1-2; D not certain. Germline CDR1 and CDR2: LGHDT and YNNKEL (reference sequence). The CDR3 has 13 residues. The ends were cut back, 1 base at V and 2 bases at J, with 5 bases in the middle. The CDR3 protein is CASSQVRNYGYTF. The CDR3 DNA follows: TGTGCCAGCAGCCAAGTCAGAAACTATGGCTACACCTTC.

The chain has TRBV7-2 and TRBJ1-1, with D tentatively TRBD1 (5 bases). The V and J ends lost 1 base and 8 bases respectively, with 14 bases between them. CDR1 and CDR2 from the germline V gene are SGHTA and FQGNSA. CDR3 length: 14 residues. The CDR3, as DNA: TGTGCCAGCAGCTTAGTGCGGGGGATGGTGGAAGCTTTCTTT. As protein: CASSLVRGMVEAFF.